This is a list of T cell receptor beta chains from one sample in a study of immune heterogeneity within non-small cell lung tumors. TCRdb fed the multiplex PCR reads into MiXCR, producing one record per CDR3 protein. The repertoire holds about 22,000 distinct CDR3 sequences, less than 35% seen once, with roughly 4% in the top ten. What was sequenced was lung tumor tissue. Receptors were obtained from a man aged 40-49 years with non-small cell lung cancer. CDR3s include the opening cysteine and the closing phenylalanine or tryptophan. The order of the fields is clone size, V gene, J gene, CDR3 length, D gene, CDR3 DNA, CDR3 protein. A D gene is named only where the DNA matches it firmly. Clone size is stated in some rows and not others, as once, few, many or a class when expanded.

>NA|TRBV6-1|TRBJ2-1|14|NA
TGTGCCAGCAAACGACAGGATGCCCACAATGAGCAGTTCTTC
CASKRQDAHNEQFF
>many|TRBV5-4|TRBJ1-2|12|TRBD1
TGTGCCAGCAGCCGACAGGGTCAAGGCTACACCTTC
CASSRQGQGYTF
>many|TRBV5-1|TRBJ2-7|14|TRBD1
TGCGCCAGCAGCCTGGACAGGGGAGGGTACGAGCAGTACTTC
CASSLDRGGYEQYF
>few|TRBV5-1|TRBJ2-1|13|NA
TGCGCCAGCAGCCCCCTAAACGGTAATGAGCAGTTCTTC
CASSPLNGNEQFF
>NA|TRBV18|TRBJ2-1|14|NA
TGTGCCAGCTCACCGCCGGGCTCCTACAATGAGCAGTTCTTC
CASSPPGSYNEQFF
>many|TRBV7-2|TRBJ2-7|15|TRBD1
TGTGCCAGCAGCTTCTCCCGGGACAGGGGAAGCGAGCAGTACTTC
CASSFSRDRGSEQYF
>many|TRBV28|TRBJ1-4|18|NA
TGTGCCAGCAGTTTATGGGCCTTTGAGACAGACAACGGGGAAAAACTGTTTTTT
CASSLWAFETDNGEKLFF
>many|TRBV7-2|TRBJ1-2|13|NA
TGTGCCAGCAGCTTAAGTCCGGGAGACGGCTACACCTTC
CASSLSPGDGYTF
>NA|TRBV12-3/TRBV12-4|TRBJ1-1|18|NA
TGTGCCAGCAGCCCGGGCCCCTCGGGACGGAACATGAACACTGAAGCTTTCTTT
CASSPGPSGRNMNTEAFF
>many|TRBV6-1|TRBJ1-5|15|TRBD1
TGTGCCAGCAGCGCGACAGGGACGAGCAATCAGCCCCAGCATTTT
CASSATGTSNQPQHF
>few|TRBV20-1|TRBJ2-1|14|TRBD1
TGCAGTGCTTGGGACAGGTCCTTTTACAATGAGCAGTTCTTC
CSAWDRSFYNEQFF
>many|TRBV5-6|TRBJ1-2|16|NA
TGTGCCAGCAGCTTTCTGCTAGGGGAGGGAACCTATGGCTACACCTTC
CASSFLLGEGTYGYTF